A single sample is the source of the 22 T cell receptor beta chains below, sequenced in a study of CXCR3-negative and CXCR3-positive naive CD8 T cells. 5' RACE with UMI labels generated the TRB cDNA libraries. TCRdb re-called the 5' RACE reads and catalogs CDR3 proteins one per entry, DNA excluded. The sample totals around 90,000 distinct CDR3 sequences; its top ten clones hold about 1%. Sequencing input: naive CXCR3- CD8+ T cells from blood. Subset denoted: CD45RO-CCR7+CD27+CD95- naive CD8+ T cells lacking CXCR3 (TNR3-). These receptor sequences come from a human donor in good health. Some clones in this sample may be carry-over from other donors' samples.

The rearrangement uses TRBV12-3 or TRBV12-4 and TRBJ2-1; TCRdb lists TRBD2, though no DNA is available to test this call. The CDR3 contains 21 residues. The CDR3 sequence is CASSLGGKKRGGRFVGNEQFF.

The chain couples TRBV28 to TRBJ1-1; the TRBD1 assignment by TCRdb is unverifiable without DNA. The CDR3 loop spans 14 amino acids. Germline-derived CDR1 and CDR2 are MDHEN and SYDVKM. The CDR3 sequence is CASSPGTLNTEAFF. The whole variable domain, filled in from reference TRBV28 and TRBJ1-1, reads DVKVTQSSRYLVKRTGEKVFLECVQDMDHENMFWYRQDPGLGLRLIYFSYDVKMKEKGDIPEGYSVSREKKERFSLILESASTNQTSMYLCASSPGTLNTEAFFGQGTRLTVV.

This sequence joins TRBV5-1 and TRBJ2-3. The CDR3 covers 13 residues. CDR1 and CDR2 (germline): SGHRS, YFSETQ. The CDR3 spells CASSWASSDTQYF.

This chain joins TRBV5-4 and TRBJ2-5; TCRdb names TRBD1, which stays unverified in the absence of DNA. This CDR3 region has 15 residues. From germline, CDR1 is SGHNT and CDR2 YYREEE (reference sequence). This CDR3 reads CASSSPGTTQETQYF.

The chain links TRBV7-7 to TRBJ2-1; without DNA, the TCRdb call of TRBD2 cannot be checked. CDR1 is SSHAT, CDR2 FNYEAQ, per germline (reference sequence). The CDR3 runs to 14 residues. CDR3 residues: CASSLEAGVDEQFF.

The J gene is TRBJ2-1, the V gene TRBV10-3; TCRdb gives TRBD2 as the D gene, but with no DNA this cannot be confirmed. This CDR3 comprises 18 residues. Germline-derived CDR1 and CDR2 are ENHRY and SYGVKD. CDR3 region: CAISESWLTSGRPNEQFF.

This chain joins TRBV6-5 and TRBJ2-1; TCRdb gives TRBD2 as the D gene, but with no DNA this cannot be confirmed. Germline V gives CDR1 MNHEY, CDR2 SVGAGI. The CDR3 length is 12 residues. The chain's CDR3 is CASRGRYNEQFF.

This chain's CDR3 is CASSPGFRETQYF. This rearrangement joins TRBV12-3 or TRBV12-4 to TRBJ2-5. The CDR3 is 13 residues long.

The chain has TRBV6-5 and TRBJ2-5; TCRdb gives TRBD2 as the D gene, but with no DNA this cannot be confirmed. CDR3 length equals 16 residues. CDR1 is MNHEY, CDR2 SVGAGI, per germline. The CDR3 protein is CASMEREGSTIETQYF.

The CDR3 loop reads CASSVGPGNEQFF. This chain uses TRBV5-4 with TRBJ2-1; TCRdb returns TRBD1, unconfirmable since there is no DNA. The CDR3 contains 13 residues. Germline CDR1 is SGHNT and CDR2 is YYREEE (reference sequence).

The CDR3 reads CASHITGYNNNEQFF. The J gene is TRBJ2-1, the V gene TRBV27; TCRdb lists TRBD1, though no DNA is available to test this call. The CDR3 loop spans 15 amino acids. Looked up from germline, CDR1 is MNHEY and CDR2 is SMNVEV (reference sequence).

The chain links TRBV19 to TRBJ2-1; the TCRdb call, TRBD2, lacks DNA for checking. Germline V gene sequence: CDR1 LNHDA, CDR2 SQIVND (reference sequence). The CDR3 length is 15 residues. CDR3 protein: CASSPTSGSYNEQFF. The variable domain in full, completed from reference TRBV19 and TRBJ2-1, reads DGGITQSPKYLFRKEGQNVTLSCEQNLNHDAMYWYRQDPGQGLRLIYYSQIVNDFQKGDIAEGYSVSREKKESFPLTVTSAQKNPTAFYLCASSPTSGSYNEQFFGPGTRLTVL.

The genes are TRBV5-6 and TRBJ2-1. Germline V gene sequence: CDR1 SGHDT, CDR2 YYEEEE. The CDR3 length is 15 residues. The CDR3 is CASSLPSGPYNEQFF.

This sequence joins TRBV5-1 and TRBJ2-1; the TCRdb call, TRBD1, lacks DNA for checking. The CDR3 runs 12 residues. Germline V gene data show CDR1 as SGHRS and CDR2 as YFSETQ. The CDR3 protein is CASSGQGNEQFF.

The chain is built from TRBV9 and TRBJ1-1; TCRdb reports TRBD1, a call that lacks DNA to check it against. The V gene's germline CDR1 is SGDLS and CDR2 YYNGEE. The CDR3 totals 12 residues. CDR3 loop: CASSGQDQGAFF.

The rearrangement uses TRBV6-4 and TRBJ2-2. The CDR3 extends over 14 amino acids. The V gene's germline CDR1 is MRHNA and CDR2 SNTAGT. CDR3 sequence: CASSERRDTGELFF.

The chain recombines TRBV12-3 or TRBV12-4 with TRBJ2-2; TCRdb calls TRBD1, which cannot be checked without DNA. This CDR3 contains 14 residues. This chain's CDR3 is CASSPGSGTGELFF.

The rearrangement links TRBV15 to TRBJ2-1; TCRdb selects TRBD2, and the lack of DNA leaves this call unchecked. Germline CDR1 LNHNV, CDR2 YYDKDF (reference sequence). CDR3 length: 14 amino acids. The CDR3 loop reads CATKRGNSYNEQFF. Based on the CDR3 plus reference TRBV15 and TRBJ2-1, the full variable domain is DAMVIQNPRYQVTQFGKPVTLSCSQTLNHNVMYWYQQKSSQAPKLLFHYYDKDFNNEADTPDNFQSRRPNTSFCFLDIRSPGLGDTAMYLCATKRGNSYNEQFFGPGTRLTVL.

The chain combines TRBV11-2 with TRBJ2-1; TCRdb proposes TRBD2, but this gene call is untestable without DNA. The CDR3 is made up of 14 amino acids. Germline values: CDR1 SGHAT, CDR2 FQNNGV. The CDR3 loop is CASSVGLARDEQFF.

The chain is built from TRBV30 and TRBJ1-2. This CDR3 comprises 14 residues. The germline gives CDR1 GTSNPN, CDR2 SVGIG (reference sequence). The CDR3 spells CAWSVTGSFYGYTF.

The CDR3 reads CASSWKGGTEAFF. The chain is built from TRBV19 and TRBJ1-1. CDR1 LNHDA and CDR2 SQIVND come from the germline V gene (reference sequence). This CDR3 comprises 13 residues.

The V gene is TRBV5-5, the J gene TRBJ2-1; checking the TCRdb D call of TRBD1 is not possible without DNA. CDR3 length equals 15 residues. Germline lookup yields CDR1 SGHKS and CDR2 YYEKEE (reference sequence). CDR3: CASSFRDLIYNEQFF.